These 10 T cell receptor beta chains came from one sample sequenced in a study of Graves' ophthalmopathy and Graves' hyperthyroidism. Amplification of the TCR beta CDR3 regions used RNA transcripts (as template). First-round RT-PCR employed HTBI primers, with a second-round multiplex PCR after it. TCRdb reprocessed the multiplex PCR reads with MiXCR, giving one entry per CDR3 protein. The data contain 400,000 to 450,000 distinct CDR3 sequences, around 20% of them seen just once; the ten biggest clones take up 2.5% to 3.5%. Sequencing was carried out using peripheral blood. The receptors were sampled from a young woman with stable Graves' hyperthyroidism.

Ten or more counts support this clonotype. The V call is TRBV19, the J call TRBJ1-1; D ambiguous. This CDR3 spans 11 amino acids. The germline V and J ends were trimmed by 7 bases and 6 bases, with 9 bases remaining between them. Germline V gives CDR1 LNHDA, CDR2 SQIVND (reference sequence). The CDR3 spells CASKLEPEAFF. The DNA of the CDR3 is TGTGCCAGTAAGCTCGAACCTGAAGCTTTCTTT.

This clonotype appeared many times. The chain joins TRBV28 to TRBJ2-7; D assignment may be TRBD1 or TRBD2 (6 bases each). V lost 7 bases, J lost 4 bases, and 17 bases lay in between. The CDR3 contains 14 residues. Germline V gene sequence: CDR1 MDHEN, CDR2 SYDVKM. The CDR3 sequence: CASIKTGGDYEQYF. The CDR3 DNA reads TGTGCCAGCATCAAGACAGGAGGGGATTACGAGCAGTACTTC. Full variable domain (remainder filled in from reference TRBV28 and TRBJ2-7): DVKVTQSSRYLVKRTGEKVFLECVQDMDHENMFWYRQDPGLGLRLIYFSYDVKMKEKGDIPEGYSVSREKKERFSLILESASTNQTSMYLCASIKTGGDYEQYFGPGTRLTVT.

This clonotype was observed many times. The chain couples TRBV4-1 to TRBJ1-5, with D perhaps TRBD1 (5 bases). CDR1 is MGHRA and CDR2 is YSYEKL in the germline V gene. The CDR3 sequence is 17 residues long. The ends were cut back, 4 bases at V and 0 bases at J, with 16 bases in the middle. This CDR3 is CASSLGGVIFSNQPQHF. The CDR3 DNA is TGCGCCAGCAGCCTAGGAGGGGTCATTTTTAGCAATCAGCCCCAGCATTTT.

A few counts support this clonotype. This rearrangement joins TRBV7-8 to TRBJ2-7, with 9 positions matching TRBD1. The ends lost 0 bases at V and 5 bases at J; junction bases unmatched: 5. CDR1 and CDR2 (germline): SGHVS, FQNEAQ. The length of the CDR3 is 15 residues. CDR3 residues: CASSLARTGVDEQYF. CDR3 bases: TGTGCCAGCAGCTTAGCTCGGACAGGGGTTGACGAGCAGTACTTC.

Ten or more counts support this clonotype. This chain links TRBV28 with TRBJ2-4; no reliable D call. With 7 bases removed from V and 0 bases from J, the gap between germline ends came to 10 bases. Germline V gives CDR1 MDHEN, CDR2 SYDVKM. The CDR3 runs to 14 residues. CDR3 DNA: TGTGCCAGCACACAAGAACTAGCCAAAAACATTCAGTACTTC. It translates to CASTQELAKNIQYF. Combining the CDR3 with reference TRBV28 and TRBJ2-4 gives the whole variable domain DVKVTQSSRYLVKRTGEKVFLECVQDMDHENMFWYRQDPGLGLRLIYFSYDVKMKEKGDIPEGYSVSREKKERFSLILESASTNQTSMYLCASTQELAKNIQYFGAGTRLSVL.

This clonotype was seen many times. The chain has TRBV12-3 or TRBV12-4 and TRBJ2-3; 12 positions match TRBD1. The CDR3 length is 14 residues. J was trimmed by 4 bases and V by 6 bases; bases with no gene match: 2. The CDR3 sequence is CASRGTGGADTQYF. CDR3 DNA: TGTGCCAGCAGAGGGACAGGGGGCGCAGATACGCAGTATTTT.

This clonotype was detected many times. The chain carries TRBV12-3 or TRBV12-4 and TRBJ1-2, with TRBD1 matching 8 bases. This CDR3 contains 15 residues. V lost 6 bases, J lost 8 bases, and 14 bases stayed unmatched. The CDR3 DNA reads TGTGCCAGCAGGGGGGATTGGACAGGGCTGAGGGGCTACACCTTC. The encoded protein is CASRGDWTGLRGYTF.

The chain employs TRBV28 and TRBJ2-7, with 10 bases lining up with TRBD2. This CDR3 spans 17 amino acids. V lost 6 bases, J lost 1 base, and 12 bases stayed unmatched. CDR1 MDHEN and CDR2 SYDVKM come from the germline V gene. CDR3 bases: TGTGCCAGCAGACCCGAAAGGGGGACTAGCGATTCCTACGAGCAGTACTTC. Its protein is CASRPERGTSDSYEQYF.

In this sample, this clonotype turned up a few times. The chain recombines TRBV28 with TRBJ2-7; a weak D match, TRBD1 (6 bases). The germline V gene encodes CDR1 MDHEN and CDR2 SYDVKM. V gave up 2 bases and J gave up 2 bases, with 13 bases separating them. The CDR3 has 15 residues. CDR3 nucleotide sequence: TGTGCCAGCAGTTTAGCCGGACAGCTAGCCTACGAGCAGTACTTC. Protein product: CASSLAGQLAYEQYF.

This clonotype was found many times. V is TRBV25-1 and J is TRBJ2-7; D is possibly TRBD1 (6 bases). Germline V gene sequence: CDR1 MGHDK, CDR2 SYGVNS. The CDR3 runs to 14 residues. Trimming took off 5 bases at V and 6 bases at J, with 17 bases between the two ends. The CDR3 bases are TGTGCCAGCAGTCATCGAACAGGGCTTGGCGAGCAGTACTTC. It is translated as CASSHRTGLGEQYF.